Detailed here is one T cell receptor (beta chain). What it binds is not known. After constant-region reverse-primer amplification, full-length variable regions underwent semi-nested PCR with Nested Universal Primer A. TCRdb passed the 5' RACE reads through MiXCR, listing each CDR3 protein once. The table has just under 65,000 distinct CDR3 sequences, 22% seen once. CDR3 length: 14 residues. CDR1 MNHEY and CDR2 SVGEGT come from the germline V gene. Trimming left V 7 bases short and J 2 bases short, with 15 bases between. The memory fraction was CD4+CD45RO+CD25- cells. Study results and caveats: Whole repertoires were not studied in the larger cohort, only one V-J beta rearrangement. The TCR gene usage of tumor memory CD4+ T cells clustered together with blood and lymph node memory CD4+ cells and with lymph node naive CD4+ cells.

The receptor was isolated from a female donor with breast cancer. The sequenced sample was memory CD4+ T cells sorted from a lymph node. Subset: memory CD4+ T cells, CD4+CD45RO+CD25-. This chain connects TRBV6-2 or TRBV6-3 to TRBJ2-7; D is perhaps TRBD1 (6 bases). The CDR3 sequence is CASIGEQGPYEQYF. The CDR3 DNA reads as TGTGCCAGCATTGGTGAACAGGGACCCTACGAGCAGTACTTC.